This TCR beta chain stems from a study of control samples from healthy donors and cancer patients. The CDR3 has 12 residues. V lost 4 bases and J lost 8, with 11 bases in between. From germline, CDR1 is SQVTM and CDR2 ANQGSEA. Sequencing used immunoSEQ multiplex PCR; TCRdb keeps in-frame clones, though not all of them. The sample includes approximately 160,000 clones, about 93% of them seen just once. The V and J genes are TRBV29-1 and TRBJ1-4; a possible D gene is TRBD1 (5 bases). The receptor was derived from a woman aged 60 to 75 in good health. The sequencing sample was made of blood. CDR3 loop: CSVGREGEKLFF. The CDR3 bases are TGCAGCGTTGGCAGGGAAGGCGAAAAACTGTTTTTT. Supplemented by reference TRBV29-1 and TRBJ1-4, the full variable domain reads SAVISQKPSRDICQRGTSLTIQCQVDSQVTMMFWYRQQPGQSLTLIATANQGSEATYESGFVIDKFPISRPNLTFSTLTVSNMSPEDSSIYLCSVGREGEKLFFGSGTQLSVL.